Here is one TCR beta chain with its context. Its specificity is not known. This entry comes from a study of shared clonotypes between healthy human individuals. Study overall: Sampling drew on donors who were a couple of women and a few men aged 18 to 49. Study-level findings and limits: Clonotype sharing across a few donors was observed for 4.5% to 6.5% of naive CD4 clonotypes.

Approximately 210 ng DNA, 30,000 or so T cell genomes, went into each sorted-subset replicate PCR. In the original workflow: Junction-only sequences without quality scores were provided by ImmunoSEQ, so filtering was different. Clones were sequenced by immunoSEQ multiplex PCR, and TCRdb holds only the in-frame ones, with some missing. That table supplies the V and J calls and clone size; D and trimming were determined from the DNA. The data show about 2.1 million clones, 90% to 95% seen once. Cells designated naive CD8 were CD45RO-negative and were positively selected for CCR7, with terminally differentiated effector memory CD45RA+ cells excluded. The junction had 4 bases not matched to a gene; V was cut back by 0 bases and J by 0 bases. The CDR3 has 16 amino acids. Germline CDR1 and CDR2: LNHDA and SQIVND (reference sequence).

Material for sequencing was naive CD8+ T cells from PBMCs. The sequence derives from a man aged 18 to 30 in good health. Some clones in this sample may be carry-over from other donors' samples. This chain joins TRBV19 and TRBJ1-2; 7 bases line up with TRBD1. The CDR3 is CASSIDGTEANYGYTF. The CDR3 DNA reads as TGTGCCAGTAGTATAGATGGGACAGAAGCTAACTATGGCTACACCTTC.